Below are 4 T cell receptor beta chains sequenced from a single sample in a study of T cell responses to AZD1222 COVID-19 vaccine. The method was immunoSEQ multiplex PCR; TCRdb's version includes in-frame clones alone and lacks a portion of them. The repertoire holds under 150,000 clones, 85% to 90% seen once, with about 6% in the top ten. The sample was peripheral blood, taken on day 0 of AZD1222 vaccination. The receptors originated from an adult in good health.

This chain joins TRBV5-1 and TRBJ1-1; D ambiguous. CDR1 is SGHRS and CDR2 is YFSETQ in the germline V gene. Trimming took 2 bases from V and 6 from J, leaving 14 bases between them. This CDR3 has 14 residues. CDR3 residues: CASSFGEKEAEAFF. In DNA form, the CDR3 reads TGCGCCAGCAGCTTTGGGGAGAAGGAGGCTGAAGCTTTCTTT.

This chain uses TRBV27 with TRBJ2-7; 12 bases fit TRBD1. The CDR3 contains 14 residues. Unmatched junction bases numbered 5, after V lost 5 bases and J lost 6 bases. CDR1 is MNHEY and CDR2 is SMNVEV in the germline V gene (reference sequence). This CDR3 is CASSPGQGAPEQYF. The CDR3 DNA sequence: TGTGCCAGCAGTCCGGGACAGGGGGCGCCCGAGCAGTACTTC.

CDR3 region: CASRSGQVPYEQYF. CDR3 DNA: TGTGCCAGCAGGTCGGGACAGGTCCCCTACGAGCAGTACTTC. V usage is TRBV27 and J usage is TRBJ2-7; 8 positions agree with TRBD1. The CDR3 totals 14 residues. The V and J ends lost 6 bases and 2 bases, in that order; junction bases with no gene match: 6. In germline, CDR1 is MNHEY, CDR2 SMNVEV (reference sequence).

This rearrangement joins TRBV19 to TRBJ1-2, with D perhaps TRBD1 (5 bases). The CDR3 is 15 residues long. Per the germline V gene, CDR1 is LNHDA and CDR2 is SQIVND (reference sequence). V lost 3 bases to trimming and J lost 0 bases, with 11 bases between them. The CDR3 DNA sequence: TGTGCCAGTAGTATCACAGGTACCTCTAACTATGGCTACACCTTC. Protein sequence: CASSITGTSNYGYTF.